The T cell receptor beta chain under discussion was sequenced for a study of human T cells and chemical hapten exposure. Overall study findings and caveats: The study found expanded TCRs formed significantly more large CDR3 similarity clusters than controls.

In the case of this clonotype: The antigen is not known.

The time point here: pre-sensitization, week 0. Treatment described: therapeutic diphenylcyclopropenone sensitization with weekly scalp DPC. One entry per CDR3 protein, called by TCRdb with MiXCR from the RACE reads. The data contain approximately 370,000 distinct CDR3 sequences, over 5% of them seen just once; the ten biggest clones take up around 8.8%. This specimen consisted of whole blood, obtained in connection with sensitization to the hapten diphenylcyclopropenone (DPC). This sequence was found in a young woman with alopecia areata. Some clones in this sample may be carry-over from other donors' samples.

In DNA form, the CDR3 reads TGCAGTGCTAGAGTAGCACAGGCTAACACCGGGGAGCTGTTTTTT. Translation: CSARVAQANTGELFF. The chain recombines TRBV20-1 with TRBJ2-2; D is perhaps TRBD1 (5 bases). V was cut by 1 base and J by 2 bases, with 11 bases left in between. CDR3 length: 15 residues. Germline CDR1 is DFQATT and CDR2 is SNEGSKA (reference sequence).